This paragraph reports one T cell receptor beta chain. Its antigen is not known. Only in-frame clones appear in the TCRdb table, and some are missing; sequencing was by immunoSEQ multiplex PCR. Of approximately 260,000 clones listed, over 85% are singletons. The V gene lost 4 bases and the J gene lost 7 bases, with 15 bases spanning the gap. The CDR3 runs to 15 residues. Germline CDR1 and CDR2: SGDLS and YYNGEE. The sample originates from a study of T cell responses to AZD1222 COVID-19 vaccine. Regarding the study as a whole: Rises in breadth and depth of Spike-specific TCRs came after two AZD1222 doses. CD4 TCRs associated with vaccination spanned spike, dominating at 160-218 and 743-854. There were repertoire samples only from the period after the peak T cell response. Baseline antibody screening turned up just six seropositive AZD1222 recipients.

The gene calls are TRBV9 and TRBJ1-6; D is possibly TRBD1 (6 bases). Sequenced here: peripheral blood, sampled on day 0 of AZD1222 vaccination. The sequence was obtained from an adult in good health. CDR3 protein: CASSLSGVGNSPLHF. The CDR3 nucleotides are TGTGCCAGCAGCCTGTCAGGGGTCGGAAATTCACCCCTCCACTTT.